This T cell receptor beta chain was captured in a study of CD8+ T cells in alopecia areata (dated by TCRdb to the late 2010s). Concerning the study at large: Treated patients were enrolled in an open-label pilot trial of oral tofacitinib, 5 to 10 mg twice daily, for moderate-to-severe alopecia areata. In humans, TCRbeta sequencing was performed on scalp tissue and on sorted CD4+ and CD8+ peripheral blood T cells from healthy controls and from patients with patchy or totalis/universalis alopecia areata. Scalp clonality was compared among normal scalp (n=4), patchy alopecia areata scalp (n=8), and alopecia totalis/universalis scalp (n=8). Tofacitinib was administered for 6 to 18 months, and 6 months of follow-up off drug were then conducted to assess delayed response and recurrence. Patients on tofacitinib were biopsied at baseline and after 4 and 24 weeks of treatment, and several of the patients also had a later scalp biopsy. In treated patients, disease severity was measured using the SALT score, which gives the percentage of scalp surface area affected. TCRbeta CDR3 regions were amplified by immunoSEQ multiplex PCR using 35 Vbeta forward and 13 Jbeta reverse primers. RNA was extracted with the PAXgene miRNA kit for fixed scalp, the miRNeasy kit for PBMCs, and the RNeasy kit for mouse skin. High-throughput TCRbeta sequencing was used to examine T cell clonal expansion in alopecia areata in both the C3H/HeJ mouse model and human patients. Study-wide conclusions, independent of this receptor: The treated cohort was small, with a single nonresponder, so links between baseline CD8+ expansion and response need larger studies. During tofacitinib treatment, many expanded lesional clones remained in scalp and blood, and this persistence may partly explain relapse after treatment is stopped. Scalp clonality and the number of expanded CD8+ clones among the top 100 scalp clones were significantly decreased by tofacitinib. Scalp TCR repertoire analysis is complicated because resident alphabeta T cells in normal human skin are also sequenced, whereas mouse skin is dominated by gammadelta T cells. Shared TCR sequences between patients were less evident than in mice, which may be partly attributable to HLA diversity in the patient population. Compared with normal scalp, lesional scalp, particularly in alopecia totalis/universalis, had higher clonality and more expanded CD8+ clones, which suggests antigenic drive.

Trimming takes 4 bases from V and 2 bases from J, and the germline ends sit 9 bases apart. The CDR3 numbers 12 residues from cysteine through phenylalanine. Only the CDR3 region is kept as DNA, spanning 36 bases read in frame from base 1. The germline V gene supplies CDR1 SQVTM and CDR2 ANQGSEA. The library was made by the immunoSEQ multiplex PCR assay. For TCR sequencing, RNA was extracted from every sample and reverse transcribed into cDNA to serve as template. First-strand cDNA was synthesized with SuperScript III using a 2:1 mix of oligo-dT and random hexamers. A synthetic immune receptor repertoire was used to gauge amplification bias, and whatever bias remained was removed computationally. For the original study's pipeline: Raw reads were preprocessed to remove errors, and CDR3 was defined according to IMGT conventions as the region from the conserved cysteine to phenylalanine. Clonality was computed by normalizing Shannon entropy by log2 of the number of productive unique TCRs and subtracting the result from 1. Scalp TCRbeta sequences were cross-referenced with sorted blood CD4 and CD8 repertoires so that the CD4 or CD8 identity of scalp clones could be inferred. Entries here come from immuneACCESS through TCRdb and include only in-frame sequences with V and J called. Some clones fail to appear in such tables; in the studies checked, an unresolved V gene covers under half of the shortfall, and the cause of the remainder is unknown. V and J calls and clone size follow that table, whereas D and trimming were derived from the DNA. The sample has roughly 120,000 clones on record, approximately 59% of them singletons. The top ten hold approximately 29% of the sample.

This clone was counted only a few times. Its cognate antigen has yet to be identified. Per-base quality was not reported, and no clone a single base away is much larger than it. What the time point label conveys for this sample: more than three weeks on oral tofacitinib. The treatment or condition label of this sample denotes: oral pan-JAK inhibitor, 5-10 mg twice daily. Peripheral blood and lesional scalp punch biopsies were obtained from patients with alopecia areata. PBMCs were separated by density centrifugation and stained for CD3, CD4 and CD8, after which CD4+ and CD8+ T cells were sorted on a FACSAria.

The chain is assembled from TRBV29-1 and TRBJ2-7; the D gene cannot be resolved reliably. The material sequenced was CD8+ T cells sorted from blood, taken at week 4, from a patient treated with tofacitinib. This clonotype originated in a human donor with alopecia areata. The CDR3 protein: CSVVSPTYEQYF. The sequenced DNA: TGCAGCGTTGTAAGTCCCACCTACGAGCAGTACTTC.